This TCR beta chain was captured in a study of T cell responses to AZD1222 COVID-19 vaccine. Study-wide results and limits: White British ancestry dominated among donors, who included more females, and clonal diversity was possibly underestimated.

Germline values: CDR1 SGHTS, CDR2 YDEGEE. This CDR3 contains 15 residues. Between the trimmed V and J ends, which lost 7 bases and 1 base, there was a span of 15 bases. In regard to this clone: What it recognizes is unknown.

TCRdb's copy holds only in-frame clones and misses some; the assay was immunoSEQ multiplex PCR. The sample contains more than 95,000 clones, 70% to 85% of which appear only once. The clonotype was recovered from an adult who received the AZD1222 COVID-19 vaccine. The V call is TRBV5-8, the J call TRBJ1-3; D is unresolved. Sample: peripheral blood, taken 28 days after the second AZD1222 dose. CDR3 sequence (DNA): TGTGCCAGCTCCGTTCGGCGACTTTCTGGAAACACCATATATTTT. Translated: CASSVRRLSGNTIYF.